This entry lists 22 T cell receptor beta chains sequenced from one sample in a study of cytomegalovirus exposure and HLA in healthy donors. The PCR had 60 Vbeta and 13 Jbeta primers. Here immunoSEQ multiplex PCR was the method, and the copy in TCRdb shows in-frame clones only, minus some. Of about 160,000 clones in the sample, 70% to 90% were seen once. Sequenced input: PBMCs. These receptors originate from a man between 18 and 29 years old in good health and CMV-seropositive.

The chain has TRBV7-6 and TRBJ1-1; possibly TRBD1 for D (6 bases). V gave up 3 bases and J gave up 5 bases, with 13 bases separating them. CDR1 is SGHVS, CDR2 FNYEAQ, per germline. This CDR3 has 14 residues. The DNA for the CDR3 is TGTGCCAGCAGCTTTTCGGCAGGGGAGACTGAAGCTTTCTTT. As protein: CASSFSAGETEAFF.

The chain joins TRBV5-6 to TRBJ1-5; unclear D gene. Germline V gene lookup returns CDR1 SGHDT and CDR2 YYEEEE. V was shortened by 0 bases and J by 0 bases, with 4 bases between the two germline ends. This CDR3 comprises 14 residues. CDR3 amino acids: CASSLGLSNQPQHF. The CDR3 bases are TGTGCCAGCAGCTTGGGGCTTAGCAATCAGCCCCAGCATTTT.

This chain uses TRBV5-4 with TRBJ1-2, with 7 nucleotides matching TRBD1. The CDR3 is 14 amino acids. V lost 2 bases to trimming and J lost 2 bases; unmatched junction nucleotides: 3. Germline V gene data show CDR1 as SGHNT and CDR2 as YYREEE (reference sequence). CDR3 sequence reads: CASSFAGGNYGYTF. The CDR3 region has the DNA TGTGCCAGCAGCTTCGCAGGGGGGAACTATGGCTACACCTTC.

This chain connects TRBV9 to TRBJ1-1, with 8 bases aligning to TRBD1. The CDR3 has 16 amino acids. The V gene end was trimmed by 3 bases and the J gene end by 3 bases; junction bases not matched to a gene: 10. Germline lookup yields CDR1 SGDLS and CDR2 YYNGEE. As DNA, the CDR3 is TGTGCCAGCAGCGCCACAGGGGGTACTCTTGACACTGAAGCTTTCTTT. Residues: CASSATGGTLDTEAFF.

V usage is TRBV30 and J usage is TRBJ2-5; D remains unclear. The tail of the sequence fits TRBJ2-7 better, so the J call may be wrong. CDR3 length equals 14 residues. The V gene's germline CDR1 is GTSNPN and CDR2 SVGIG (reference sequence). CDR3 nucleotides: TGTGCCTGGAGTGTCCCTTCAAAAGCCTACGAGCAGTACTTC. This translates into CAWSVPSKAYEQYF.

The rearrangement joins TRBV7-9 to TRBJ2-1, with 8 bases that match TRBD2. V lost 1 base to trimming and J lost 0 bases; unmatched junction nucleotides: 11. Germline V gene data show CDR1 as SEHNR and CDR2 as FQNEAQ (reference sequence). CDR3 size: 19 residues. The CDR3 DNA is TGTGCCAGCAGCTTAGTCCCTTCATACGGGGGGGCCTCCTACAATGAGCAGTTCTTC. Translated: CASSLVPSYGGASYNEQFF. Based on the CDR3 plus reference TRBV7-9 and TRBJ2-1, the full variable domain is DTGVSQNPRHKITKRGQNVTFRCDPISEHNRLYWYRQTLGQGPEFLTYFQNEAQLEKSRLLSDRFSAERPKGSFSTLEIQRTEQGDSAMYLCASSLVPSYGGASYNEQFFGPGTRLTVL.

This clone was recorded a few times. J is TRBJ1-5 and V is TRBV7-9; 9 bases align to TRBD1. In germline, CDR1 is SEHNR, CDR2 FQNEAQ (reference sequence). The J segment lost 1 base and the V segment lost 5 bases, leaving 6 bases of the junction unmatched. This CDR3 has 16 amino acids. The CDR3 loop reads CASSPWTGDSNQPQHF. The CDR3 coding sequence is TGTGCCAGCAGCCCTTGGACAGGGGACAGCAATCAGCCCCAGCATTTT.

The rearrangement uses TRBV7-3 and TRBJ2-3; 7 bases match TRBD1. CDR3 length: 14 amino acids. V shed 2 bases and J 11 bases; nucleotides not matched to a gene: 10. Germline V gene lookup returns CDR1 SGHTA and CDR2 FQGTGA. The chain's CDR3 is CASSLGTADSGQYF. The CDR3 DNA follows: TGTGCCAGCAGCTTAGGGACAGCAGATTCAGGGCAGTATTTT.

The rearrangement links TRBV19 to TRBJ1-5, with a weak D call TRBD1 (5 bases). The CDR3 length is 15 residues. V was shortened by 8 bases and J by 0 bases, with 14 bases between the two germline ends. Germline V gene sequence: CDR1 LNHDA, CDR2 SQIVND (reference sequence). In DNA form, the CDR3 reads TGTGCCAGTTCTCGGACACAGAATAGCAATCAGCCCCAGCATTTT. It specifies CASSRTQNSNQPQHF.

V and J are TRBV7-9 and TRBJ1-1; D remains ambiguous. The CDR3 sequence is 12 residues long. Trimming left V 5 bases short and J 8 bases short, with 12 bases between. Germline V gene data show CDR1 as SEHNR and CDR2 as FQNEAQ (reference sequence). The chain's CDR3 is CASSLGPLEAFF. The CDR3 nucleotides read TGTGCCAGCAGCCTTGGCCCCTTAGAAGCTTTCTTT.

As DNA, the CDR3 is TGCGCCAGCAGCCAAGGTAGCCCCGGGGTCAAAAACATTCAGTACTTC. Translating gives CASSQGSPGVKNIQYF. The chain uses TRBV4-1 and TRBJ2-4; D is perhaps TRBD2 (5 bases). V lost 1 base to trimming and J lost 3 bases, with 13 bases between them. The germline V gene encodes CDR1 MGHRA and CDR2 YSYEKL. The CDR3 contains 16 residues.

This chain connects TRBV18 to TRBJ2-7, with a possible D match to TRBD1 (6 bases). CDR3 length equals 13 residues. Looked up from germline, CDR1 is KGHSH and CDR2 is LQKENI. Trimming cost V 8 bases and J 2 bases, with 13 bases left between them. The CDR3 sequence is CASGAGVTYEQYF. The CDR3 nucleotides read TGTGCCAGCGGGGCAGGGGTGACCTACGAGCAGTACTTC.

The chain joins TRBV10-3 to TRBJ2-1; 9 bases map to TRBD1. The germline CDR1 and CDR2 sequences are ENHRY and SYGVKD. The ends lost 10 bases at V and 1 base at J; junction bases unmatched: 5. This CDR3 comprises 14 residues. The CDR3 spells CATDRGDSYNEQFF. In nucleotides, the CDR3 is TGTGCCACCGACAGGGGGGATTCCTACAATGAGCAGTTCTTC.

The CDR3 protein is CASSQMGGTEAFF. The CDR3 coding sequence is TGTGCCAGCAGCCAAATGGGGGGCACTGAAGCTTTCTTT. This chain uses TRBV6-5 with TRBJ1-1, with a weak D call TRBD1 (5 bases). The CDR3 extends over 13 amino acids. The V gene's germline CDR1 is MNHEY and CDR2 SVGAGI. V gave up 6 bases and J gave up 4 bases, with 12 bases separating them.

V usage is TRBV5-1 and J usage is TRBJ2-2; 12 nucleotides agree with TRBD2. The junction had 9 bases not matched to a gene; V was cut back by 3 bases and J by 6 bases. Germline lookup yields CDR1 SGHRS and CDR2 YFSETQ. The CDR3 is made up of 17 amino acids. CDR3 residues: CASSYQGLAGLAGELFF. The CDR3 DNA sequence: TGCGCCAGCAGCTACCAAGGACTAGCGGGGCTAGCCGGGGAGCTGTTTTTT.

This rearrangement joins TRBV7-2 to TRBJ2-1, with a weak D call TRBD2 (6 bases). Trimming cost V 4 bases and J 4 bases, with 17 bases left between them. CDR3 length: 16 amino acids. The germline gives CDR1 SGHTA, CDR2 FQGNSA. In DNA, the CDR3 is TGTGCCAGCAGCTCTCGATCCGGGGGTACTTACAATGAGCAGTTCTTC. Protein product: CASSSRSGGTYNEQFF.

The chain uses TRBV2 and TRBJ2-5, with D unclear. This CDR3 has 14 amino acids. CDR1 and CDR2 from the germline V gene are SNHLY and FYNNEI. V lost 6 bases, J lost 7 bases, and 18 bases lay in between. CDR3: CASSEPGSGSTQYF. DNA for the CDR3: TGTGCCAGCAGCGAACCTGGGTCAGGCTCGACCCAGTACTTC. Drawing the rest from reference TRBV2 and TRBJ2-5, the complete variable domain is EPEVTQTPSHQVTQMGQEVILRCVPISNHLYFYWYRQILGQKVEFLVSFYNNEISEKSEIFDDQFSVERPDGSNFTLKIRSTKLEDSAMYFCASSEPGSGSTQYFGPGTRLLVL.

This CDR3 is CARNGLAGGKSTDTQYF. The CDR3, as DNA: TGTGCCAGAAACGGACTAGCGGGGGGGAAAAGCACAGATACGCAGTATTTT. The chain has TRBV5-3 and TRBJ2-3; 15 positions match TRBD2. TRBV5-3 is classed as an ORF, of uncertain function. The CDR3 sequence is 17 residues long. The V and J ends lost 6 bases and 0 bases, in that order; junction bases with no gene match: 5.

The J gene is TRBJ1-4, the V gene TRBV18; no clear D. The CDR3 is made up of 13 amino acids. Germline V CDR1 and CDR2: KGHSH, LQKENI. With 5 bases removed from V and 14 bases from J, the gap between germline ends came to 18 bases. For the CDR3, the DNA is TGTGCCAGCTCAAGGGAGGCGAAAATTACGCTGTTTTTT. This sequence encodes CASSREAKITLFF.

The chain recombines TRBV7-2 with TRBJ2-2; D gene uncertain. This CDR3 has 13 amino acids. Germline V lookup: CDR1 SGHTA, CDR2 FQGNSA. The V end lost 5 bases, the J end lost 8 bases, and 12 bases lay between the germline ends. The CDR3 coding sequence is TGTGCCAGCAGCCAGGCTTCTCCTGGGGAGCTGTTTTTT. This gives the protein CASSQASPGELFF.

This clone showed up just a few times. The chain employs TRBV11-1 and TRBJ2-1, with 10 bases that match TRBD2. V was clipped by 5 bases and J by 1 base; unmatched bases: 5. This CDR3 region has 16 residues. Germline-derived CDR1 and CDR2 are SGHAT and FQDESV (reference sequence). The CDR3 protein is CASSEAGLASYNEQFF. CDR3 sequence (DNA): TGTGCCAGCAGCGAAGCGGGACTAGCGTCCTACAATGAGCAGTTCTTC.

This chain links TRBV4-3 with TRBJ2-6; 9 bases are a match to TRBD1. Germline CDR1 and CDR2: LGHNA and YSLEER. V was clipped by 3 bases and J by 2 bases; unmatched bases: 8. This CDR3 comprises 18 residues. DNA of the CDR3: TGCGCCAGCAGCCAGTCGGGACAGGGTCTAACTGGGGCCAACGTCCTGACTTTC. Translated: CASSQSGQGLTGANVLTF.